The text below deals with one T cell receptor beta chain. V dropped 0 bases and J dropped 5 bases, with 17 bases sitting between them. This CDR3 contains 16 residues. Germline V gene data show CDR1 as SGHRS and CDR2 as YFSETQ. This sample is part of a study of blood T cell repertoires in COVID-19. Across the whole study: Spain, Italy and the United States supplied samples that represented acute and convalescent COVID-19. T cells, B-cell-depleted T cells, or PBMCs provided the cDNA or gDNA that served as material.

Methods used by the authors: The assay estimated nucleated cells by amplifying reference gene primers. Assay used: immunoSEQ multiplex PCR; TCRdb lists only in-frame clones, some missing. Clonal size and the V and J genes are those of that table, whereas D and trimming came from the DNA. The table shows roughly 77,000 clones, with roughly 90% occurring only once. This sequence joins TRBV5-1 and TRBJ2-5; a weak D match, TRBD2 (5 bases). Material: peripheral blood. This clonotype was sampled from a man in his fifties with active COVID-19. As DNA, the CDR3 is TGCGCCAGCAGCTTGGATTCCCTGGGGAGTCAGGAGACCCAGTACTTC. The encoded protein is CASSLDSLGSQETQYF.